This T cell receptor (beta chain) was retrieved from a study of T cells in localized non-small cell lung cancer. With respect to this clone: Its antigen is currently unknown.

The length of the CDR3 is 12 residues. The V end lost 5 bases, the J end lost 0 bases, and 2 bases lay between the germline ends. Germline CDR1 and CDR2: SGHTA and FQGNSA. Profiled with immunoSEQ multiplex PCR; TCRdb holds only in-frame clones, not every one. Of 72,000 or so clones detected, 70% to 90% appear once; the ten largest clones hold roughly 12%. Study observations and caveats: Investigators sequenced only a single tumor region, leaving heterogeneity possible. Of the tissues analyzed, uninvolved adjacent lung showed maximal T cell clonality, greater than tumor. Longer overall survival was associated with a higher density of T cells in the blood.

The chain carries TRBV7-2 and TRBJ1-5, with unresolved D. Sequenced material: peripheral blood, taken before any cancer treatment. The origin of this receptor is a female donor aged 60 or older with stage I lung adenocarcinoma. This CDR3 is CASSVSNQPQHF. CDR3 bases: TGTGCCAGCAGCGTTAGCAATCAGCCCCAGCATTTT.